The 23 T cell receptor beta chains listed next were all sequenced from one sample in a study of beta chain features in type 1 diabetes. Whole-study results and caveats: Across all four CD4+ subsets, people with type 1 diabetes showed modestly shorter TCRB CDR3s.

The sequenced template was cDNA made from the entire isolated RNA. Generated by immunoSEQ multiplex PCR, the TCRdb table keeps only in-frame clones and is missing some. The profile shows around 41,000 clones, 65% to 70% of them singletons. No antigens are known for them. The specimen sequenced was Tregs from blood. All receptors derive from a young man with type 1 diabetes. Some clones in this sample may be carry-over from other donors' samples.

This clone was found a few times. This sequence joins TRBV5-1 and TRBJ2-5, with D possibly matching TRBD1 (5 bases). This CDR3 contains 11 residues. Germline V gene sequence: CDR1 SGHRS, CDR2 YFSETQ. Trimming removed 6 bases at V and 5 bases at J, with 8 bases between. The CDR3 DNA sequence: TGCGCCAGCAAGGGGTTGGAGACCCAGTACTTC. Translation: CASKGLETQYF. The complete variable domain, with remaining parts taken from reference TRBV5-1 and TRBJ2-5, reads KAGVTQTPRYLIKTRGQQVTLSCSPISGHRSVSWYQQTPGQGLQFLFEYFSETQRNKGNFPGRFSGRQFSNSRSEMNVSTLELGDSALYLCASKGLETQYFGPGTRLLVL.

This chain joins TRBV5-1 and TRBJ2-7; TRBD2 might be the D (6 bases). The length of the CDR3 is 15 residues. Trimming pared 3 bases from V and 5 bases from J, leaving 18 bases between. The germline V gene encodes CDR1 SGHRS and CDR2 YFSETQ. The CDR3 coding sequence is TGCGCCAGCAGCTGGGGGGACCAGATAAGGAACGAGCAGTACTTC. It codes for CASSWGDQIRNEQYF.

The V call is TRBV11-2, the J call TRBJ1-6; D is perhaps TRBD1 (5 bases). The CDR3 extends over 14 amino acids. V shed 1 base and J shed 10 bases, with 11 bases lying between them. The germline V gene has CDR1 SGHAT and CDR2 FQNNGV. The CDR3 DNA reads TGTGCCAGCAGCTTAGTGGGGGGAGACTCACCCCTCCACTTT. It encodes CASSLVGGDSPLHF.

V is TRBV2 and J is TRBJ2-7; D is uncertain. The CDR3 length is 14 residues. Per germline, CDR1 SNHLY and CDR2 FYNNEI. V lost 5 bases and J lost 3, with 14 bases in between. For the CDR3, the DNA is TGTGCCAGCAGTCCCAGTATGACACACTACGAGCAGTACTTC. Protein: CASSPSMTHYEQYF. Looking up the rest from reference TRBV2 and TRBJ2-7 gives the full variable domain: EPEVTQTPSHQVTQMGQEVILRCVPISNHLYFYWYRQILGQKVEFLVSFYNNEISEKSEIFDDQFSVERPDGSNFTLKIRSTKLEDSAMYFCASSPSMTHYEQYFGPGTRLTVT.

V is TRBV7-9 and J is TRBJ1-2; 7 positions match TRBD1. V trimming: 0 bases; J trimming: 8 bases; junction bases outside the gene matches: 6. CDR3 length: 14 residues. Germline assignment: CDR1 SEHNR and CDR2 FQNEAQ (reference sequence). CDR3 amino acids: CASSLAFQGGGYTF. CDR3 in DNA: TGTGCCAGCAGCTTAGCTTTCCAGGGGGGAGGCTACACCTTC.

This clone has only a few counts. The chain combines TRBV18 with TRBJ2-5, with TRBD2 identical over 14 bases. Germline V gene data show CDR1 as KGHSH and CDR2 as LQKENI. The CDR3 is made up of 18 amino acids. V shed 3 bases and J 6 bases; nucleotides not matched to a gene: 12. CDR3 nucleotide sequence: TGTGCCAGCTCACCGGTGACTAGCGGGAGGGAAGGATTGAAGACCCAGTACTTC. This codes for CASSPVTSGREGLKTQYF.

The chain has TRBV28 and TRBJ2-5, with TRBD2 matching 9 bases. The CDR3 runs 16 residues. Germline V lookup: CDR1 MDHEN, CDR2 SYDVKM. The V gene end was trimmed by 7 bases and the J gene end by 4 bases; junction bases not matched to a gene: 13. CDR3 protein: CASTRLSGGYGETQYF. The DNA for the CDR3 is TGTGCCAGCACGAGGTTGAGCGGGGGGTATGGAGAGACCCAGTACTTC.

V usage is TRBV10-1 and J usage is TRBJ2-1, with 8 bases fitting TRBD2. The CDR3 is made up of 15 amino acids. Trimming took 3 bases from V and 9 from J; bases not matched to a gene: 10. Germline assignment: CDR1 WNHNN and CDR2 SYGVQD (reference sequence). The CDR3 is CASSDISSGNGEQFF. The CDR3 DNA sequence: TGCGCCAGCAGTGACATTAGTAGCGGGAACGGTGAGCAGTTCTTC.

This rearrangement joins TRBV27 to TRBJ2-6, with D perhaps TRBD1 (5 bases). From germline, CDR1 is MNHEY and CDR2 SMNVEV (reference sequence). The CDR3 contains 17 residues. V dropped 3 bases and J dropped 1 base, with 13 bases sitting between them. The CDR3 DNA is TGTGCCAGCAGTTTCAATTTTAAGGGGTCTGGGGCCAACGTCCTGACTTTC. Amino acid sequence: CASSFNFKGSGANVLTF.

This clone was recorded only once. V gene TRBV7-9 combines with J gene TRBJ2-3, with 7 bases matching TRBD2. The V gene end was trimmed by 5 bases and the J gene end by 5 bases; junction bases not matched to a gene: 13. The CDR3 consists of 16 residues. CDR1 is SEHNR, CDR2 FQNEAQ, per germline (reference sequence). CDR3 sequence (DNA): TGTGCCAGCAGCCCAAAGCCGCGGGGGACCAAAGATACGCAGTATTTT. Amino acid sequence: CASSPKPRGTKDTQYF.

The chain employs TRBV9 and TRBJ1-2; a possible D gene is TRBD1 (6 bases). Germline CDR1 and CDR2: SGDLS and YYNGEE. The CDR3 consists of 13 residues. V was shortened by 3 bases and J by 4 bases, with 10 bases between the two germline ends. This chain's CDR3 is CASSAGTRYGYTF. The CDR3 nucleotides are TGTGCCAGCAGCGCCGGGACACGCTATGGCTACACCTTC.

This chain connects TRBV6-6 to TRBJ2-1; 7 bases are a match to TRBD2. Trimming cost V 7 bases and J 14 bases; bases outside gene matches: 8. The germline V gene has CDR1 MNHNY and CDR2 SVGAGI (reference sequence). The CDR3 runs 11 residues. CDR3 sequence reads: CASNQSGDKFF. The CDR3 nucleotides are TGTGCCAGCAACCAGAGCGGGGATAAGTTCTTC.

The J gene is TRBJ1-3, the V gene TRBV18; no firm D call. The CDR3 sequence is 17 residues long. Germline CDR1 reads KGHSH; CDR2 reads LQKENI. Trimming pared 2 bases from V and 4 bases from J, leaving 18 bases between. The CDR3 DNA is TGTGCCAGCTCACCATCGTCCCTTCCGTCGGGAGGAAACACCATATATTTT. Protein product: CASSPSSLPSGGNTIYF.

This clone showed up just a few times. The chain recombines TRBV2 with TRBJ2-1; maybe TRBD2 (6 bases). Trimming took off 7 bases at V and 10 bases at J, with 17 bases between the two ends. The length of the CDR3 is 13 residues. Germline loops: CDR1 SNHLY, CDR2 FYNNEI. This CDR3 is CASTGTRQYEQFF. The CDR3 nucleotides read TGTGCCAGCACCGGGACTCGACAGTACGAGCAGTTCTTC. Supplemented by reference TRBV2 and TRBJ2-1, the full variable domain reads EPEVTQTPSHQVTQMGQEVILRCVPISNHLYFYWYRQILGQKVEFLVSFYNNEISEKSEIFDDQFSVERPDGSNFTLKIRSTKLEDSAMYFCASTGTRQYEQFFGPGTRLTVL.

CDR3 amino acids: CASSILAGGPGEQFF. As DNA, the CDR3 is TGTGCCAGTAGTATCCTAGCGGGGGGGCCAGGTGAGCAGTTCTTC. The J gene is TRBJ2-1, the V gene TRBV19, with TRBD2 matching over 12 bases. This CDR3 spans 15 amino acids. Losses at the gene ends were 3 bases for V and 9 bases for J; bases not matched to a gene: 6. CDR1 and CDR2 from the germline V gene are LNHDA and SQIVND (reference sequence).

The chain couples TRBV7-9 to TRBJ1-6; no firm D call. V shed 0 bases and J shed 12 bases, with 12 bases lying between them. Germline V gene data show CDR1 as SEHNR and CDR2 as FQNEAQ (reference sequence). The CDR3 runs to 14 residues. The CDR3 loop reads CASSLAEGAVPLHF. In DNA, the CDR3 is TGTGCCAGCAGCTTAGCGGAGGGCGCGGTACCCCTCCACTTT. Full variable domain (missing parts from reference TRBV7-9 and TRBJ1-6): DTGVSQNPRHKITKRGQNVTFRCDPISEHNRLYWYRQTLGQGPEFLTYFQNEAQLEKSRLLSDRFSAERPKGSFSTLEIQRTEQGDSAMYLCASSLAEGAVPLHFGNGTRLTVT.

V gene TRBV5-6 combines with J gene TRBJ2-1; 10 nucleotides line up with TRBD2. CDR1 and CDR2 from the germline V gene are SGHDT and YYEEEE. The CDR3 spans 17 residues. After removal of 4 bases from V and 9 bases from J, the junction contained 16 bases not matched to a gene. As DNA, the CDR3 is TGTGCCAGCAGCCCTTCCGGGGAAGCGGGGGGGCGAGGTGAGCAGTTCTTC. Protein sequence: CASSPSGEAGGRGEQFF.

The chain is built from TRBV6-1 and TRBJ2-3; TRBD1 aligns across 7 bases. Germline-derived CDR1 and CDR2 are MNHNS and SASEGT. V was pared by 6 bases and J by 2 bases, with 8 bases of the junction left unmatched. The CDR3 is 15 residues long. CDR3 DNA: TGTGCCAGCAGCCACGACAGGGCGCCCACAGATACGCAGTATTTT. Translated: CASSHDRAPTDTQYF.

This clone showed up just once. This chain's CDR3 is CASSVGTGNHNYGYTF. CDR3 nucleotides: TGTGCCAGCAGCGTCGGGACAGGGAACCATAACTATGGCTACACCTTC. V usage is TRBV9 and J usage is TRBJ1-2, with 9 nucleotides matching TRBD1. Trimming took 2 bases from V and 1 from J; bases not matched to a gene: 6. Germline CDR1 is SGDLS and CDR2 is YYNGEE. CDR3 length equals 16 residues.

The rearrangement uses TRBV6-5 and TRBJ1-6; D unclear. The CDR3 spans 13 residues. The germline V gene has CDR1 MNHEY and CDR2 SVGAGI. Trimming shortened V by 3 bases and J by 8 bases, and 8 bases separated the two germline ends. The CDR3 nucleotides read TGTGCCAGCAGTTATAACGAGGATTCACCCCTCCACTTT. It codes for CASSYNEDSPLHF.

This clone was counted once. The chain links TRBV19 to TRBJ1-6; 7 bases are a match to TRBD1. CDR3 length: 14 residues. Losses at the gene ends were 5 bases for V and 10 bases for J; bases not matched to a gene: 8. Per germline, CDR1 LNHDA and CDR2 SQIVND (reference sequence). For the CDR3, the DNA is TGTGCCAGTAGTTTACAGGGGAGAAGGTCACCCCTCCACTTT. As protein: CASSLQGRRSPLHF.

The chain is built from TRBV18 and TRBJ1-1; D remains ambiguous. Germline lookup yields CDR1 KGHSH and CDR2 LQKENI. Trimming stripped 6 bases from V and 11 bases from J, with 16 bases between. The CDR3 spans 12 residues. CDR3: CASSDEGGKAFF. CDR3 coding DNA: TGTGCCAGCTCCGATGAGGGCGGCAAGGCTTTCTTT.

The chain couples TRBV5-1 to TRBJ2-1, with TRBD2 identical over 9 bases. J lost 7 bases, V lost 1 base, and 12 bases had no gene match. There are 17 residues in the CDR3. Looked up from germline, CDR1 is SGHRS and CDR2 is YFSETQ. CDR3 residues: CASSLQSGTSSRNEQFF. CDR3 nucleotide sequence: TGCGCCAGCAGCTTGCAAAGCGGGACTAGCAGCCGGAATGAGCAGTTCTTC.